The clone carrying this T cell receptor (beta chain) was recorded a few times. Antigen specificity is unknown. Only in-frame clones appear in the TCRdb table, and some are missing; sequencing was by immunoSEQ multiplex PCR. The sample lists roughly 120,000 clones, approximately 94% occurring once. The sample comes from a study of T cell responses to AZD1222 COVID-19 vaccine. General study results and limits: Seropositive AZD1222 recipients at baseline numbered only five or six.

This CDR3 comprises 15 residues. The ends lost 4 bases at V and 3 bases at J; junction bases unmatched: 5. Germline values: CDR1 LGHDT, CDR2 YNNKEL (reference sequence). Sequenced material: peripheral blood, taken 28 days after the second AZD1222 dose. The genes are TRBV3-1 (or the pseudogene TRBV3-2) and TRBJ1-3; 8 nucleotides match TRBD1. This TCR came from an adult who received the AZD1222 COVID-19 vaccine. CDR3 sequence: CASSPRTGSGNTIYF. CDR3 DNA: TGTGCCAGCAGCCCGCGGACAGGGAGTGGAAACACCATATATTTT.